The rows below give T cell receptor beta chains drawn from one sample of a study of blood T cells in healthy people across ages. TCRdb re-derived calls from the 5' RACE reads in MiXCR, one entry per CDR3 protein. The sample has 1.2 million to 1.5 million distinct CDR3 sequences, roughly 45% seen once. Sequencing was done on a sample of blood. The receptors were sampled from a woman aged 18-29 years in good health. Both conserved end residues are part of each CDR3. Fields, in order: J gene, V gene, CDR3 protein.

TRBJ1-5 | TRBV5-6 | CASSFRSWSNQPQHF
TRBJ2-7 | TRBV2 | CASKRDTNSYEQYF
TRBJ1-4 | TRBV20-1 | CSARTPQGAPSGLFF
- | TRBV20-1 | CSARDGGGMGEQYF
TRBJ2-3 | TRBV11-2 | CASSLTGRATDTQYF
TRBJ2-5 | TRBV20-1 | CSARDSPTGEETQYF
TRBJ2-3 | TRBV6-5 | CASSYSGLAATDTQYF
TRBJ1-2 | TRBV27 | CASSPFDTLEDGYTF
- | TRBV29-1 | CSVPTGTQETQFF
TRBJ1-2 | TRBV25-1 | CASSRTEARGYTF
TRBJ2-6 | TRBV2 | CASRRGFSGTPVLVGANVLTF
TRBJ1-2 | TRBV6-6 | CASSSGTLRSYGYTF
TRBJ2-1 | TRBV7-6 | CASSLEGASLANEQFF
TRBJ2-7 | TRBV5-1 | CASSLDWGAGYEQYF
TRBJ2-5 | TRBV20-1 | CSARKDSYQETRYF
TRBJ2-1 | TRBV7-2 | CASSFSRDEQFF
TRBJ1-1 | TRBV3-1 | CASSQAAGTAKTEAFF
TRBJ2-7 | TRBV7-2 | CASSLVARAGPSYEQYF
TRBJ2-7 | TRBV16 | CSGTRGPTYEQYF
TRBJ1-2 | TRBV20-1 | CSADGPGQGSNYGYTF
TRBJ2-1 | TRBV7-2 | CASAKPGTMNNEQFF
TRBJ1-2 | TRBV12-3/TRBV12-4 | CASSFSGGVEDGYTF
TRBJ1-2 | TRBV29-1 | CSVDGTGHDYGYTF